The present T cell receptor (beta chain) was sequenced within a study of CD8 T cells in ankylosing spondylitis. Study observations and caveats: Past studies reported some motif variants in reactive arthritis synovial fluid and blood. From matched ankylosing spondylitis synovial fluid, disease-linked clones were reportedly recovered at significantly enriched levels. Made up of about eight highly homologous variants, a TCR beta motif appeared characteristic of ankylosing spondylitis blood.

Trimming took 5 bases from V and 9 from J, leaving 23 bases between them. Germline V CDR1 and CDR2: SGHVS, FQNEAQ. The CDR3 is 16 amino acids. As to this clonotype: Its specificity is not known.

TCRdb reanalysed the 5' RACE reads using MiXCR and keeps one entry per CDR3 protein. This sample yields roughly 700,000 distinct CDR3 sequences, of which around a fifth are seen a single time; roughly a fifth belongs to the top ten. What was sequenced was blood, either unsorted or a sorted T cell fraction (not recorded which). The gene calls are TRBV7-8 and TRBJ2-1; D is perhaps TRBD1 (6 bases). The sequence derives from a male donor with ankylosing spondylitis. CDR3 nucleotide sequence: TGTGCCAGCAGCCCCCGCCCCGTAACCAGGGACATTGAGCAGTTCTTC. Its protein is CASSPRPVTRDIEQFF.